What follows is one TCR beta chain and its context. The CDR3 spans 16 residues. The germline V gene has CDR1 SGHRS and CDR2 YFSETQ. With 60 Vbeta and 13 Jbeta primers, the PCR was carried out. TCRdb's table, derived via immunoSEQ multiplex PCR, lists solely in-frame clones and lacks some. Among about 150,000 clones, around 80% were seen once, and the ten largest hold 4.3%. The entry originates in a study of cytomegalovirus exposure and HLA in healthy donors. Sequenced input: PBMCs. The receptor comes from a woman aged 35 to 49 in good health and CMV-seropositive. The rearrangement links TRBV5-1 to TRBJ2-5; TRBD1 matches 10 bases. The J call could be wrong; TRBJ2-7 is a better fit for the DNA end. The DNA of the CDR3 is TGCGCCAGCAGCTTGGCTGGGGACAGGGGAGCCTACGAGCAGTACTTC. It is translated as CASSLAGDRGAYEQYF.